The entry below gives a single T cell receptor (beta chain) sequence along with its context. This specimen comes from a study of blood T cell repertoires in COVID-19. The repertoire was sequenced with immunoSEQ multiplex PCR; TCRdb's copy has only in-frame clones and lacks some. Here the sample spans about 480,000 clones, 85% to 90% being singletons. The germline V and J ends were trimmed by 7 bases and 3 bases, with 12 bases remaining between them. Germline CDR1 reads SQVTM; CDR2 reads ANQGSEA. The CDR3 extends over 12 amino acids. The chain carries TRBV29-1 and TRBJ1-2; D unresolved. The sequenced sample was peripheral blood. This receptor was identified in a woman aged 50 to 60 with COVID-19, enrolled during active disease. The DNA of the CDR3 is TGCAGCGCTTACAGTAGCGACTATGGCTACACCTTC. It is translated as CSAYSSDYGYTF.